This TCR beta chain was documented in a study of blood T cell repertoires in COVID-19. Looking at the study overall: PBMCs, B-cell-depleted T cells, or T cells were the source of the cDNA or gDNA that made up the material.

Method: immunoSEQ multiplex PCR; TCRdb's copy keeps in-frame clones and lacks some. The sample has about 150,000 clones, 80% to 90% seen once. This clonotype originated in a woman between 50 and 59 years old in a cohort sampled during active or convalescent COVID-19. Input material: peripheral blood.

The CDR3 bases are TGTGCCAGCAGCGGGCGGGGCGGTAAGAACACTGAAGCTTTCTTT. It is translated as CASSGRGGKNTEAFF. The V gene is TRBV7-9, the J gene TRBJ1-1; the D gene is possibly TRBD1 (5 bases). Between the trimmed V and J ends, which lost 5 bases and 1 base, there was a span of 14 bases. The CDR3 loop spans 15 amino acids. CDR1 is SEHNR and CDR2 is FQNEAQ in the germline V gene (reference sequence).